A selection of T cell receptor beta chains follows, all from one sample in a study of blood T cell repertoires in COVID-19. TCRdb's copy holds only in-frame clones and misses some; the assay was immunoSEQ multiplex PCR. The sample holds some 390,000 clones; 80% to 90% are singletons and the top ten take about 1.1%. Input material: PBMCs or T cells enriched from blood (not recorded which). The origin of the receptors is a man younger than 45 who had recovered from COVID-19. CDR3s include the opening cysteine and the closing phenylalanine or tryptophan. The D gene is left open where the match is weak. A row's size may be missing; if present it is once, few, many or a size class.

cdr3_aa: CASSVGDRLNTEAFF; cdr3_nt: TGTGCCAGCAGCGTAGGGGACAGATTGAACACTGAAGCTTTCTTT; d_call: TRBD1; clone_size: NA; cdr3_length: 15; v_call: TRBV9; j_call: TRBJ1-1
cdr3_aa: CASQGGTEAFF; cdr3_nt: TGCGCCAGTCAGGGGGGCACTGAAGCTTTCTTT; d_call: TRBD1; clone_size: once; cdr3_length: 11; v_call: TRBV10-2; j_call: TRBJ1-1
cdr3_aa: CASSFWTSGSGAGELFF; cdr3_nt: TGTGCCAGCAGCTTCTGGACTAGCGGGAGTGGGGCCGGGGAGCTGTTTTTT; d_call: TRBD2; clone_size: NA; cdr3_length: 17; v_call: TRBV13; j_call: TRBJ2-2
cdr3_aa: CASSLTGEAETQYF; cdr3_nt: TGTGCCAGCAGTTTGACAGGGGAGGCAGAGACCCAGTACTTC; d_call: TRBD1; clone_size: NA; cdr3_length: 14; v_call: TRBV7-9; j_call: TRBJ2-5
cdr3_aa: CASSPAGQGSLPQHF; cdr3_nt: TGTGCCAGCTCACCAGCGGGACAGGGTTCTTTGCCCCAGCATTTT; d_call: TRBD1; clone_size: NA; cdr3_length: 15; v_call: TRBV18; j_call: TRBJ1-5
cdr3_aa: CAIREGGGEQYF; cdr3_nt: TGTGCCATCAGGGAAGGGGGTGGCGAGCAGTACTTC; d_call: NA; clone_size: NA; cdr3_length: 12; v_call: TRBV10-3; j_call: TRBJ2-7
cdr3_aa: CASSAPSGTGNTIYF; cdr3_nt: TGTGCCAGCAGTGCCCCCTCCGGGACTGGAAACACCATATATTTT; d_call: NA; clone_size: NA; cdr3_length: 15; v_call: TRBV28; j_call: TRBJ1-3
cdr3_aa: CASRIPGVSHGYTF; cdr3_nt: TGTGCCAGCAGGATACCCGGGGTTAGCCATGGCTACACCTTC; d_call: NA; clone_size: NA; cdr3_length: 14; v_call: TRBV6-5; j_call: TRBJ1-2
cdr3_aa: CASSGGRVPETQYF; cdr3_nt: TGCGCCAGCAGTGGGGGCAGGGTCCCGGAGACCCAGTACTTC; d_call: NA; clone_size: NA; cdr3_length: 14; v_call: TRBV10-2; j_call: TRBJ2-5
cdr3_aa: CASSQVDGSEAFF; cdr3_nt: TGCGCCAGCAGCCAAGTGGACGGGAGCGAAGCTTTCTTT; d_call: NA; clone_size: NA; cdr3_length: 13; v_call: TRBV4-1; j_call: TRBJ1-1
cdr3_aa: CASSVRQGVGVEQFF; cdr3_nt: TGTGCCAGCAGCGTAAGACAGGGGGTTGGTGTTGAGCAGTTCTTC; d_call: TRBD1; clone_size: NA; cdr3_length: 15; v_call: TRBV9; j_call: TRBJ2-1
cdr3_aa: CASSLVLAGPSGQYF; cdr3_nt: TGTGCCAGCAGCTTGGTACTAGCGGGTCCTAGCGGGCAGTACTTC; d_call: TRBD2; clone_size: NA; cdr3_length: 15; v_call: TRBV5-6; j_call: TRBJ2-7
cdr3_aa: CASSLGQGSEKLFF; cdr3_nt: TGTGCCAGCAGCTTGGGACAGGGCAGTGAAAAACTGTTTTTT; d_call: TRBD1; clone_size: NA; cdr3_length: 14; v_call: TRBV11-2; j_call: TRBJ1-4
cdr3_aa: CSVSTGVNSPLHF; cdr3_nt: TGCAGCGTCTCCACAGGGGTCAATTCACCCCTCCACTTT; d_call: TRBD1; clone_size: NA; cdr3_length: 13; v_call: TRBV29-1; j_call: TRBJ1-6
cdr3_aa: CASSEWKKGGTEAFF; cdr3_nt: TGCGCCAGCAGTGAGTGGAAAAAAGGGGGCACTGAAGCTTTCTTT; d_call: NA; clone_size: NA; cdr3_length: 15; v_call: TRBV10-1; j_call: TRBJ1-1
cdr3_aa: CASESGRVTDTQYF; cdr3_nt: TGTGCCAGCGAGAGCGGGAGGGTTACGGATACGCAGTATTTT; d_call: TRBD2; clone_size: NA; cdr3_length: 14; v_call: TRBV7-9; j_call: TRBJ2-3
cdr3_aa: CASSFTSGSAKNIQYF; cdr3_nt: TGCGCCAGCAGCTTTACTAGCGGGAGTGCCAAAAACATTCAGTACTTC; d_call: TRBD2; clone_size: NA; cdr3_length: 16; v_call: TRBV5-1; j_call: TRBJ2-4
cdr3_aa: CASSLGTGGLNSYNEQFF; cdr3_nt: TGTGCCAGCAGCCTGGGGACAGGCGGACTAAACTCCTACAATGAGCAGTTCTTC; d_call: TRBD1; clone_size: NA; cdr3_length: 18; v_call: TRBV7-9; j_call: TRBJ2-1
cdr3_aa: CAWGVGASADISYNEQFF; cdr3_nt: TGTGCCTGGGGGGTGGGGGCATCTGCGGACATATCCTACAATGAGCAGTTCTTC; d_call: NA; clone_size: NA; cdr3_length: 18; v_call: TRBV30; j_call: TRBJ2-1
cdr3_aa: CASQGLAGEEQYF; cdr3_nt: TGTGCCAGCCAGGGACTAGCGGGAGAAGAGCAGTACTTC; d_call: TRBD2; clone_size: NA; cdr3_length: 13; v_call: TRBV7-2; j_call: TRBJ2-7
cdr3_aa: CASSRSDRDNSPLHF; cdr3_nt: TGTGCCAGCAGTAGATCGGACAGGGACAATTCACCCCTCCACTTT; d_call: TRBD1; clone_size: NA; cdr3_length: 15; v_call: TRBV28; j_call: TRBJ1-6
cdr3_aa: CASSLRQGSPLHF; cdr3_nt: TGTGCCAGCAGTTTACGACAGGGCTCACCCCTCCACTTT; d_call: TRBD1; clone_size: NA; cdr3_length: 13; v_call: TRBV28; j_call: TRBJ1-6
cdr3_aa: CASSSGSGNNEQFF; cdr3_nt: TGCGCCAGCAGCTCGGGTAGCGGGAACAATGAGCAGTTCTTC; d_call: TRBD2; clone_size: NA; cdr3_length: 14; v_call: TRBV5-1; j_call: TRBJ2-1
cdr3_aa: CASAWGQLYEQYF; cdr3_nt: TGTGCCAGCGCATGGGGACAACTCTACGAGCAGTACTTC; d_call: NA; clone_size: NA; cdr3_length: 13; v_call: TRBV2; j_call: TRBJ2-7
cdr3_aa: CASSPSSPSYEQYF; cdr3_nt: TGTGCCAGCAGTCCTTCCTCTCCGTCCTACGAGCAGTACTTC; d_call: NA; clone_size: NA; cdr3_length: 14; v_call: TRBV7-6; j_call: TRBJ2-7
cdr3_aa: CATRVAGGYGYTF; cdr3_nt: TGTGCCACCAGGGTGGCAGGGGGCTATGGCTACACCTTC; d_call: TRBD1; clone_size: NA; cdr3_length: 13; v_call: TRBV15; j_call: TRBJ1-2
cdr3_aa: CASSPGQGIFRAEKLFF; cdr3_nt: TGTGCCAGCAGCCCGGGACAGGGTATCTTCAGGGCTGAAAAACTGTTTTTT; d_call: TRBD1; clone_size: NA; cdr3_length: 17; v_call: TRBV7-9; j_call: TRBJ1-4
cdr3_aa: CATSDLGNLGDNEKLFF; cdr3_nt: TGTGCCACCAGTGATTTGGGCAACCTAGGGGATAATGAAAAACTGTTTTTT; d_call: NA; clone_size: once; cdr3_length: 17; v_call: TRBV24-1; j_call: TRBJ1-4
cdr3_aa: CASKGEITGELFF; cdr3_nt: TGCGCCAGCAAGGGAGAGATCACCGGGGAGCTGTTTTTT; d_call: NA; clone_size: NA; cdr3_length: 13; v_call: TRBV5-1; j_call: TRBJ2-2
cdr3_aa: CASSEGAGGAFEQFF; cdr3_nt: TGTGCCAGCAGCGAGGGGGCAGGAGGCGCGTTTGAGCAGTTCTTC; d_call: TRBD1; clone_size: NA; cdr3_length: 15; v_call: TRBV5-4; j_call: TRBJ2-1
cdr3_aa: CAISEMQSGTEAFF; cdr3_nt: TGTGCCATCAGTGAGATGCAAAGCGGGACTGAAGCTTTCTTT; d_call: NA; clone_size: NA; cdr3_length: 14; v_call: TRBV10-3; j_call: TRBJ1-1
cdr3_aa: CASSIELGDYEQYF; cdr3_nt: TGTGCCAGCAGCATTGAATTAGGGGACTACGAGCAGTACTTC; d_call: NA; clone_size: NA; cdr3_length: 14; v_call: TRBV7-6; j_call: TRBJ2-7
cdr3_aa: CASSLTGDQPQHF; cdr3_nt: TGTGCCAGCAGCTTGACGGGGGATCAGCCCCAGCATTTT; d_call: NA; clone_size: NA; cdr3_length: 13; v_call: TRBV11-2; j_call: TRBJ1-5
cdr3_aa: CASSLALGQATGYTF; cdr3_nt: TGCGCCAGCAGCTTGGCCTTGGGACAGGCTACTGGCTACACCTTC; d_call: TRBD1; clone_size: NA; cdr3_length: 15; v_call: TRBV5-1; j_call: TRBJ1-2
cdr3_aa: CASSRGSTEAFF; cdr3_nt: TGTGCCAGCAGCCGAGGGAGCACTGAAGCTTTCTTT; d_call: NA; clone_size: NA; cdr3_length: 12; v_call: TRBV7-2; j_call: TRBJ1-1
cdr3_aa: CASSSGTDPVKLFF; cdr3_nt: TGTGCCAGCAGCTCCGGGACAGACCCTGTCAAACTGTTTTTT; d_call: TRBD1; clone_size: NA; cdr3_length: 14; v_call: TRBV5-5; j_call: TRBJ1-4
cdr3_aa: CASSLAGAYNEQFF; cdr3_nt: TGTGCCAGCTCGTTGGCGGGAGCTTACAATGAGCAGTTCTTC; d_call: TRBD2; clone_size: NA; cdr3_length: 14; v_call: TRBV6-5; j_call: TRBJ2-1
cdr3_aa: CASSVGDLAGVAKNIQYF; cdr3_nt: TGTGCCAGCAGCGTAGGGGACCTAGCGGGAGTAGCCAAAAACATTCAGTACTTC; d_call: TRBD2; clone_size: NA; cdr3_length: 18; v_call: TRBV9; j_call: TRBJ2-4
cdr3_aa: CASSRDKVAKNIQYF; cdr3_nt: TGTGCCAGCAGCCGGGACAAAGTAGCCAAAAACATTCAGTACTTC; d_call: NA; clone_size: few; cdr3_length: 15; v_call: TRBV2; j_call: TRBJ2-4
cdr3_aa: CASNAGVLADTQYF; cdr3_nt: TGCGCCAGCAATGCGGGGGTTCTCGCAGATACGCAGTATTTT; d_call: TRBD2; clone_size: once; cdr3_length: 14; v_call: TRBV5-1; j_call: TRBJ2-3
cdr3_aa: CASSLAGFKGGNTIYF; cdr3_nt: TGCGCCAGCAGCTTGGCCGGTTTCAAGGGGGGAAACACCATATATTTT; d_call: NA; clone_size: NA; cdr3_length: 16; v_call: TRBV5-1; j_call: TRBJ1-3
cdr3_aa: CASSLDGGKGNTIYF; cdr3_nt: TGCGCCAGCAGCTTGGACGGGGGGAAAGGAAACACCATATATTTT; d_call: NA; clone_size: NA; cdr3_length: 15; v_call: TRBV5-1; j_call: TRBJ1-3
cdr3_aa: CASSLTASGFTGELFF; cdr3_nt: TGCGCCAGCAGCTTGACGGCTAGCGGGTTCACCGGGGAGCTGTTTTTT; d_call: TRBD2; clone_size: NA; cdr3_length: 16; v_call: TRBV5-1; j_call: TRBJ2-2
cdr3_aa: CASTGNTEAFF; cdr3_nt: TGTGCCAGCACAGGGAACACTGAAGCTTTCTTT; d_call: NA; clone_size: once; cdr3_length: 11; v_call: TRBV6-5; j_call: TRBJ1-1
cdr3_aa: CASGGRQRSSTDTQYF; cdr3_nt: TGCGCCAGCGGGGGCCGGCAGCGGAGTAGCACAGATACGCAGTATTTT; d_call: NA; clone_size: NA; cdr3_length: 16; v_call: TRBV10-2; j_call: TRBJ2-3
cdr3_aa: CSAGRGYEQYF; cdr3_nt: TGCAGTGCCGGCAGGGGCTACGAGCAGTACTTC; d_call: NA; clone_size: NA; cdr3_length: 11; v_call: TRBV20-1; j_call: TRBJ2-7
cdr3_aa: CASSRDRQDYGYTF; cdr3_nt: TGCGCCAGCAGCAGGGACAGACAGGACTATGGCTACACCTTC; d_call: TRBD1; clone_size: NA; cdr3_length: 14; v_call: TRBV5-1; j_call: TRBJ1-2
cdr3_aa: CASSLPRGGRYSYEQYF; cdr3_nt: TGTGCCAGCAGCCTCCCGCGGGGCGGGAGGTACTCCTACGAGCAGTACTTC; d_call: TRBD2; clone_size: NA; cdr3_length: 17; v_call: TRBV11-2; j_call: TRBJ2-7